The sample holds a few counts of the clone carrying this T cell receptor beta chain. The treatment here: about 20 received Ad26.COV2.S at low or high dose, single or two shots; 5 received placebo; per-sample allocation not given. Sampling happened 63 days after the first vaccine or placebo injection. These data come from a study of Ad26.COV2.S vaccination and SARS-CoV-2 variants. The CDR3 has 13 amino acids. With 5 bases removed from V and 6 bases from J, the gap between germline ends came to 11 bases. Looked up from germline, CDR1 is KGHSH and CDR2 is LQKENI. TCRdb keeps only in-frame clones here, not all; method: immunoSEQ multiplex PCR. The sample lists approximately 300,000 clones; about 86% were seen once.

The starting material was peripheral blood, obtained in a trial of Ad26.COV2.S vaccine versus placebo. The chain uses TRBV18 and TRBJ2-1; D tentatively fits TRBD1 or TRBD2 (5 bases each). The TCR was taken from a person between 18 and 59 years old who received the Ad26.COV2.S COVID-19 vaccine or a placebo. CDR3 region: CASSTRDPNEQFF. In DNA, the CDR3 is TGTGCCAGCTCAACCCGGGACCCCAATGAGCAGTTCTTC.